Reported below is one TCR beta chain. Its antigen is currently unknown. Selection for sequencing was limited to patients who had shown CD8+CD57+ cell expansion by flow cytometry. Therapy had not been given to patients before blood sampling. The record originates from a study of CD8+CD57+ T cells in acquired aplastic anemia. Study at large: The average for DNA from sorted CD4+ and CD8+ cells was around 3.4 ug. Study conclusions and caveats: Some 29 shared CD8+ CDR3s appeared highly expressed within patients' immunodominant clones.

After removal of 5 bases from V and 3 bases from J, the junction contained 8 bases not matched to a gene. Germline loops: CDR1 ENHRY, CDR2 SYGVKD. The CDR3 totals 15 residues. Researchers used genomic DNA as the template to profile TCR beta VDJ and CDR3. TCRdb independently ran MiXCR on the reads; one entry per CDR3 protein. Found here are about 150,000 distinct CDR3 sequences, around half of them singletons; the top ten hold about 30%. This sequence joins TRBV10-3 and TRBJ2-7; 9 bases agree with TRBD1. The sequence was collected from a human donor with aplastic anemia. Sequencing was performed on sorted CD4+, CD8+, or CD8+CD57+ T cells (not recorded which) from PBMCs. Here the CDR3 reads CAISPRDRASYEQYF. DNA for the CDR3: TGTGCCATCAGTCCGCGGGACAGGGCCAGCTACGAGCAGTACTTC.